One and the same sample provided the 32 T cell receptor beta chains below, sequenced in a study of cytotoxic CD8 clonotypes in ibrutinib-treated CLL. Sequencing was performed with immunoSEQ multiplex PCR; in TCRdb, only in-frame clones are kept and a portion is missing. Of 85,000 or so clones listed, 70% to 80% were seen once; the top ten hold about 4.4%. The material was PBMCs, obtained after 12 months of ibrutinib treatment. The origin of the receptors is a human donor with chronic lymphocytic leukemia.

The V call is TRBV4-2, the J call TRBJ2-7, with D unresolved. Germline CDR1 LGHNA, CDR2 YNFKEQ. This CDR3 has 13 amino acids. Trimming pared 0 bases from V and 2 bases from J, leaving 5 bases between. DNA of the CDR3: TGTGCCAGCAGCCAAGATCAGACCTACGAGCAGTACTTC. It is translated as CASSQDQTYEQYF.

The rearrangement links TRBV6-6 to TRBJ1-5; 10 bases are shared with TRBD1. Germline loops: CDR1 MNHNY, CDR2 SVGAGI (reference sequence). J was trimmed by 4 bases and V by 6 bases; bases with no gene match: 6. The CDR3 totals 15 residues. This chain's CDR3 is CASSDGTGVNQPQHF. The CDR3 DNA follows: TGTGCCAGCAGCGACGGGACAGGGGTTAATCAGCCCCAGCATTTT.

The V gene is TRBV27, the J gene TRBJ2-7, with unresolved D. CDR1 MNHEY and CDR2 SMNVEV come from the germline V gene (reference sequence). Trimming removed 5 bases from V and 5 bases from J, with 10 bases in between. The CDR3 has 12 amino acids. The CDR3 sequence: CASSPPGHEQYF. CDR3 nucleotide sequence: TGTGCCAGCAGTCCCCCAGGCCACGAGCAGTACTTC.

This rearrangement joins TRBV15 to TRBJ1-4; tentatively, D is TRBD1 (6 bases). V was clipped by 3 bases and J by 4 bases, with 15 bases between them. This CDR3 is 16 amino acids long. Germline V gene sequence: CDR1 LNHNV, CDR2 YYDKDF (reference sequence). CDR3 sequence: CATSSDTTGSNEKLFF. In DNA, the CDR3 is TGTGCCACCAGCAGTGACACTACAGGGAGTAATGAAAAACTGTTTTTT.

This chain links TRBV5-8 with TRBJ1-1; no firm D call. The length of the CDR3 is 16 residues. The V gene lost 2 bases and the J gene lost 5 bases, with 19 bases spanning the gap. CDR1 is SGHTS, CDR2 YDEGEE, per germline. The CDR3 DNA is TGTGCCAGCAGCTTCCCCACACCCGCGGTGTGGACTGAAGCTTTCTTT. The encoded protein is CASSFPTPAVWTEAFF.

This sequence joins TRBV28 and TRBJ2-6, with 9 bases fitting TRBD1. Germline CDR1 is MDHEN and CDR2 is SYDVKM. The CDR3 covers 16 residues. V lost 8 bases and J lost 0; bases outside the gene matches: 5. DNA of the CDR3: TGTGCCAGCGGGGGACAGGGAGTCTCTGGGGCCAACGTCCTGACTTTC. The encoded protein is CASGGQGVSGANVLTF.

With respect to this clone: The same CDR3 also results from other DNA sequences found in this sample. This rearrangement joins TRBV7-3 to TRBJ1-2; 8 bases align to TRBD1. CDR1 and CDR2 from the germline V gene are SGHTA and FQGTGA. J lost 8 bases, V lost 5 bases, and 4 bases had no gene match. This CDR3 has 12 amino acids. In DNA, the CDR3 is TGTGCCAGCAGCCCCGGGACAGGCGGCTACACCTTC. It translates to CASSPGTGGYTF.

This clone has more than one count but fewer than ten. V is TRBV5-1 and J is TRBJ1-2, with 7 positions matching TRBD1. The CDR3 has 14 residues. V lost 3 bases and J lost 10; bases outside the gene matches: 12. CDR1 and CDR2 (germline): SGHRS, YFSETQ. For the CDR3, the DNA is TGCGCCAGCAGCTCAGGTGGGGAGGGGACAGTCTACACCTTC. The encoded protein is CASSSGGEGTVYTF. The entire variable domain, with the rest obtained from reference TRBV5-1 and TRBJ1-2, is as follows: KAGVTQTPRYLIKTRGQQVTLSCSPISGHRSVSWYQQTPGQGLQFLFEYFSETQRNKGNFPGRFSGRQFSNSRSEMNVSTLELGDSALYLCASSSGGEGTVYTFGSGTRLTVV.

The gene calls are TRBV5-7 and TRBJ2-3; 7 bases map to TRBD2. TRBV5-7 is marked as an open reading frame, function uncertain. The trim removed 2 bases at V and 5 bases at J, leaving 14 bases unmatched. CDR3 length equals 17 residues. The CDR3 bases are TGTGCCAGCAGCTTAGGCCGGCGGGAGAGCCAGGGAGATACGCAGTATTTT. Amino acid sequence: CASSLGRRESQGDTQYF.

This clone was seen ten or more times. The rearrangement links TRBV6-5 to TRBJ1-5; D uncertain. The length of the CDR3 is 13 residues. Trimming cost V 4 bases and J 3 bases, with 7 bases left between them. From germline, CDR1 is MNHEY and CDR2 SVGAGI. The CDR3 DNA reads as TGTGCCAGCAGTTCCTTGTACAATCAGCCCCAGCATTTT. Protein: CASSSLYNQPQHF.

V usage is TRBV19 and J usage is TRBJ1-4, with no clear D. V lost 5 bases, J lost 6 bases, and 7 bases lay in between. The CDR3 has 12 residues. The germline V gene has CDR1 LNHDA and CDR2 SQIVND (reference sequence). The CDR3 DNA reads as TGTGCCAGTAGTCCCTCGGATGAAAAACTGTTTTTT. This gives the protein CASSPSDEKLFF.

This clone was recorded only once. The chain recombines TRBV7-3 with TRBJ2-3, with 10 bases that match TRBD2. CDR3 size: 16 residues. Germline V gives CDR1 SGHTA, CDR2 FQGTGA. V was pared by 4 bases and J by 6 bases, with 10 bases of the junction left unmatched. CDR3 bases: TGTGCCAGCAGCTACCAAGCGGGAGGGGTTGGTGATACGCAGTATTTT. This translates into CASSYQAGGVGDTQYF.

The rearrangement uses TRBV27 and TRBJ2-3, with a possible D match to TRBD1 (6 bases). V lost 8 bases, J lost 2 bases, and 11 bases lay in between. The CDR3 is made up of 13 amino acids. Germline V lookup: CDR1 MNHEY, CDR2 SMNVEV (reference sequence). CDR3 DNA: TGTGCCAGCCAGGGGATAAACACAGATACGCAGTATTTT. This translates into CASQGINTDTQYF.

The CDR3 DNA reads as TGTGCCAGCTCGACCAGGGAGGGAGGCGAGCAGTACTTC. It yields the protein CASSTREGGEQYF. The chain couples TRBV18 to TRBJ2-7; TRBD2 agrees at 7 bases. Germline values: CDR1 KGHSH, CDR2 LQKENI. The V and J ends lost 6 bases and 6 bases, in that order; junction bases with no gene match: 8. The CDR3 runs to 13 residues.

This chain links TRBV2 with TRBJ2-1; 10 bases map to TRBD2. V gave up 6 bases and J gave up 15 bases; unmatched junction bases: 8. The CDR3 has 12 amino acids. Germline V gene data show CDR1 as SNHLY and CDR2 as FYNNEI. CDR3 nucleotide sequence: TGTGCCAGCAGGGTAGCGGGAGGTTTTGGGTTCTTC. Amino acids: CASRVAGGFGFF.

The chain carries TRBV19 and TRBJ1-5; D is ambiguous. Trimming shortened V by 6 bases and J by 2 bases, and 11 bases separated the two germline ends. This CDR3 is 14 amino acids long. Germline assignment: CDR1 LNHDA and CDR2 SQIVND (reference sequence). The CDR3 bases are TGTGCCAGTAGCCCCGGATGGGGCAATCAGCCCCAGCATTTT. This sequence encodes CASSPGWGNQPQHF.

The chain recombines TRBV4-2 with TRBJ2-7; D might be TRBD1 (7 bases). The germline V gene encodes CDR1 LGHNA and CDR2 YNFKEQ. V lost 4 bases and J lost 3, with 16 bases in between. CDR3 size: 15 residues. CDR3 residues: CASSPRRGPIYEQYF. In nucleotides, the CDR3 is TGTGCCAGCAGCCCGCGGAGGGGGCCGATCTACGAGCAGTACTTC.

The V gene is TRBV7-2, the J gene TRBJ1-2, with 8 bases aligning to TRBD1. Trimming cost V 5 bases and J 5 bases; bases outside gene matches: 7. The CDR3 has 14 amino acids. Looked up from germline, CDR1 is SGHTA and CDR2 is FQGNSA. This CDR3 is CASSTRGRGYGYTF. CDR3 sequence (DNA): TGTGCCAGCAGCACCAGGGGGCGGGGGTATGGCTACACCTTC.

The chain links TRBV11-2 to TRBJ2-5; the D is unclear. The V gene's germline CDR1 is SGHAT and CDR2 FQNNGV. This CDR3 spans 12 amino acids. Trimming removed 1 base from V and 2 bases from J, with 2 bases in between. The CDR3 reads CASSLGQETQYF. CDR3 DNA: TGTGCCAGCAGCTTAGGGCAAGAGACCCAGTACTTC. The full variable domain, its missing parts supplied by reference TRBV11-2 and TRBJ2-5, is EAGVAQSPRYKIIEKRQSVAFWCNPISGHATLYWYQQILGQGPKLLIQFQNNGVVDDSQLPKDRFSAERLKGVDSTLKIQPAKLEDSAVYLCASSLGQETQYFGPGTRLLVL.

The V gene is TRBV30, the J gene TRBJ2-7, with a possible D match to TRBD1 (6 bases). V was trimmed by 3 bases and J by 2 bases, leaving 8 bases between them. Germline assignment: CDR1 GTSNPN and CDR2 SVGIG (reference sequence). The CDR3 consists of 12 residues. The CDR3 loop is CAWSPGAYEQYF. The CDR3, as DNA: TGTGCCTGGAGCCCAGGGGCCTACGAGCAGTACTTC.

This sequence joins TRBV2 and TRBJ1-1, with D perhaps matching TRBD1 (5 bases). The CDR3 extends over 16 amino acids. Germline-derived CDR1 and CDR2 are SNHLY and FYNNEI. V shed 2 bases and J shed 5 bases, with 18 bases lying between them. CDR3 region: CASSESGMGSGTEAFF. DNA for the CDR3: TGTGCCAGCAGTGAATCAGGGATGGGGTCCGGGACTGAAGCTTTCTTT.

The rearrangement uses TRBV27 and TRBJ2-7; 10 bases align to TRBD2. Losses at the gene ends were 3 bases for V and 2 bases for J; bases not matched to a gene: 1. This CDR3 comprises 14 residues. The V gene's germline CDR1 is MNHEY and CDR2 SMNVEV (reference sequence). The chain's CDR3 is CASSFLAGAYEQYF. CDR3 DNA sequence: TGTGCCAGCAGTTTTCTAGCGGGAGCCTACGAGCAGTACTTC.

The chain carries TRBV5-1 and TRBJ1-1; no definite D call. The germline gives CDR1 SGHRS, CDR2 YFSETQ. The CDR3 consists of 14 residues. V dropped 0 bases and J dropped 4 bases, with 10 bases sitting between them. CDR3 sequence reads: CASSLGLMRTEAFF. CDR3 bases: TGCGCCAGCAGCTTGGGTCTGATGCGCACTGAAGCTTTCTTT.

The chain uses TRBV19 and TRBJ1-2; TRBD1 agrees at 10 bases. The CDR3 is 15 amino acids. With V trimmed by 0 bases and J by 10 bases, 8 bases remained unmatched. Germline-derived CDR1 and CDR2 are LNHDA and SQIVND (reference sequence). The CDR3 loop is CASSIDPGTGVDYTF. In DNA, the CDR3 is TGTGCCAGTAGTATAGATCCCGGGACAGGGGTGGACTACACCTTC.

The V gene is TRBV7-6, the J gene TRBJ2-5; 11 bases are shared with TRBD1. This CDR3 region has 14 residues. Looked up from germline, CDR1 is SGHVS and CDR2 is FNYEAQ. The V segment lost 5 bases and the J segment 7 bases; nucleotides outside the gene matches: 6. The CDR3 is CASSPGTGGGTQYF. CDR3 nucleotides: TGTGCCAGCAGCCCCGGGACAGGGGGAGGGACCCAGTACTTC.

V usage is TRBV6-1 and J usage is TRBJ1-2; 8 positions match TRBD1. The CDR3 has 14 amino acids. V was pared by 5 bases and J by 7 bases, with 9 bases of the junction left unmatched. Germline V lookup: CDR1 MNHNS, CDR2 SASEGT. The CDR3 loop reads CASSPTGERGGYTF. CDR3 DNA sequence: TGTGCCAGCAGTCCGACAGGGGAAAGAGGTGGCTACACCTTC.

The chain combines TRBV25-1 with TRBJ1-1; 9 bases match TRBD1. The length of the CDR3 is 13 residues. Unmatched junction bases numbered 2, after V lost 1 base and J lost 8 bases. Germline CDR1 reads MGHDK; CDR2 reads SYGVNS. CDR3 DNA: TGTGCCAGCAGTGAATGGGGGACAGGGGAAGCTTTCTTT. It is translated as CASSEWGTGEAFF.

This chain links TRBV19 with TRBJ2-2; 13 bases match TRBD2. Germline V lookup: CDR1 LNHDA, CDR2 SQIVND (reference sequence). With 4 bases clipped from V and 3 bases from J, the junction kept 2 bases outside the gene matches. The CDR3 runs 16 residues. CDR3 in DNA: TGTGCCAGTAGTAAGGGACTAGCGGGACACACCGGGGAGCTGTTTTTT. Its translation is CASSKGLAGHTGELFF. Together with reference TRBV19 and TRBJ2-2, the CDR3 gives the full variable domain: DGGITQSPKYLFRKEGQNVTLSCEQNLNHDAMYWYRQDPGQGLRLIYYSQIVNDFQKGDIAEGYSVSREKKESFPLTVTSAQKNPTAFYLCASSKGLAGHTGELFFGEGSRLTVL.

The J gene is TRBJ2-4, the V gene TRBV20-1; no clear D gene. The germline CDR1 and CDR2 sequences are DFQATT and SNEGSKA (reference sequence). This CDR3 is built from 11 residues. Trimming shortened V by 1 base and J by 3 bases, and 1 base separated the two germline ends. The CDR3 DNA reads as TGCAGTGCTAGAGGCAAAAACATTCAGTACTTC. Encoded protein: CSARGKNIQYF.

The V call is TRBV19, the J call TRBJ1-1; D call uncertain. The CDR3 spans 14 residues. CDR1 and CDR2 (germline): LNHDA, SQIVND (reference sequence). V gave up 5 bases and J gave up 1 base, with 11 bases separating them. CDR3 coding DNA: TGTGCCAGTAGTCCCGGGCCGCAGAACACTGAAGCTTTCTTT. Residues: CASSPGPQNTEAFF.

The rearrangement links TRBV28 to TRBJ2-3, with 9 bases that match TRBD2. CDR1 MDHEN and CDR2 SYDVKM come from the germline V gene. CDR3 length: 17 amino acids. V lost 2 bases to trimming and J lost 2 bases; unmatched junction nucleotides: 8. The CDR3 DNA sequence: TGTGCCAGCAGTTTACCTCGGCTAGCGGGGACCACAGATACGCAGTATTTT. Translating gives CASSLPRLAGTTDTQYF.

This chain uses TRBV9 with TRBJ1-1; D ambiguous. The CDR3 sequence is 14 residues long. The germline V gene has CDR1 SGDLS and CDR2 YYNGEE. The germline V and J ends were trimmed by 4 bases and 1 base, with 11 bases remaining between them. CDR3 region: CASSPSGGNTEAFF. The CDR3 nucleotides read TGTGCCAGCAGCCCGAGTGGAGGGAACACTGAAGCTTTCTTT.